This TCR beta chain was sequenced for a study of blood T cells in healthy people across ages. Across the whole study: About one barcoded beta molecule per two T cells came from capture by template switching.

Study results and caveats: Observed TCR beta diversity showed a strong correlation with the percentage of naive T cells as measured by flow cytometry.

Concerning this clonotype: What it binds is unknown.

For the second PCR, which ran for about 6 to 12 cycles, a sample-barcoded 5' primer and a J-beta primer mix were used. TCRdb processed the 5' RACE reads anew with MiXCR; each CDR3 protein has one entry. The sample lists 1.5 million to 1.9 million distinct CDR3 sequences, roughly two fifths seen once, with about 4% in the top ten. This CDR3 has 14 amino acids. V shed 4 bases, J shed 0 bases, and the junction held 1 base outside the gene matches. CDR1 is SQVTM and CDR2 is ANQGSEA in the germline V gene. The people who gave samples were healthy Caucasians from Russia, aged roughly 6 to 90. Each sample yielded at least 6.5 million isolated PBMCs.

The V gene is TRBV29-1, the J gene TRBJ2-4; 9 bases are a match to TRBD2. The sample comprised blood. This clonotype was obtained from a woman younger than 35 in good health. This CDR3 is CSVATSGAKNIQYF. The CDR3 DNA reads as TGCAGCGTTGCGACTAGCGGAGCCAAAAACATTCAGTACTTC. Based on the CDR3 plus reference TRBV29-1 and TRBJ2-4, the full variable domain is SAVISQKPSRDICQRGTSLTIQCQVDSQVTMMFWYRQQPGQSLTLIATANQGSEATYESGFVIDKFPISRPNLTFSTLTVSNMSPEDSSIYLCSVATSGAKNIQYFGAGTRLSVL.